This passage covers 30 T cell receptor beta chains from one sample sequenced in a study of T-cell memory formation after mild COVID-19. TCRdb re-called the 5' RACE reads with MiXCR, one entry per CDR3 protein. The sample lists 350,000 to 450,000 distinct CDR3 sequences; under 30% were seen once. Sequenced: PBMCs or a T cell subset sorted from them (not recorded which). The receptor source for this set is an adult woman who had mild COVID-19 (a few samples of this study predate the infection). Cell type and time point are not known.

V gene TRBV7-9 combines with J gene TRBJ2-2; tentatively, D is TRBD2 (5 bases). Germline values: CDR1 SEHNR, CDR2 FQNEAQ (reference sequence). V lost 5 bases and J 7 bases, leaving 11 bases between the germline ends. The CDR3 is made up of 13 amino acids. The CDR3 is CASSGREGGELFF. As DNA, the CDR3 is TGTGCCAGCAGCGGGAGAGAGGGCGGGGAGCTGTTTTTT.

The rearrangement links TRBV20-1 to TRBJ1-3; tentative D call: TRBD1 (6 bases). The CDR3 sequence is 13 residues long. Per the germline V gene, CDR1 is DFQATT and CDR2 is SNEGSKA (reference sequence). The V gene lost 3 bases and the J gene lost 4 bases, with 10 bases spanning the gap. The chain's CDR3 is CSASNRAGNTIYF. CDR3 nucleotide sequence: TGCAGTGCTAGTAACAGGGCGGGAAACACCATATATTTT.

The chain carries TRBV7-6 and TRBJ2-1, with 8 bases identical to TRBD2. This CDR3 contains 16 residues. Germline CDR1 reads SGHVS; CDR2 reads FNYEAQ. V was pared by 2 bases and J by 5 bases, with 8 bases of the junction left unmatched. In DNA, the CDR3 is TGTGCCAGCAGCTTATCTCTGGCAGCGGGGGACAATGAGCAGTTCTTC. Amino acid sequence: CASSLSLAAGDNEQFF.

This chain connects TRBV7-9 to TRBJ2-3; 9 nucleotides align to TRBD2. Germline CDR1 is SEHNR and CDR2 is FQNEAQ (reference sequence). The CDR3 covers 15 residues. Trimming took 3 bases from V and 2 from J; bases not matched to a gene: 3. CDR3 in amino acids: CASSFPSGITDTQYF. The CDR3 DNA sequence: TGTGCCAGCAGCTTTCCTAGCGGGATCACAGATACGCAGTATTTT.

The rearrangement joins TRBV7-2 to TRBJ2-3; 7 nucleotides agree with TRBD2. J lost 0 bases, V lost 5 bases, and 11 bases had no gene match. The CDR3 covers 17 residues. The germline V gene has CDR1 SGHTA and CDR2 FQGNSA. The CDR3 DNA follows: TGTGCCAGCAGCCCGTTCTACGGCGGGGGTAGCACAGATACGCAGTATTTT. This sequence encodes CASSPFYGGGSTDTQYF.

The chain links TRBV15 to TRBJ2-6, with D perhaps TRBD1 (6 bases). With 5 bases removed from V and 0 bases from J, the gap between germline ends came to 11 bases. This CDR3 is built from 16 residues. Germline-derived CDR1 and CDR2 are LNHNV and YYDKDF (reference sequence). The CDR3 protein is CATSRTGSSGANVLTF. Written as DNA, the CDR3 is TGTGCCACCAGCCGTACAGGGAGCTCTGGGGCCAACGTCCTGACTTTC.

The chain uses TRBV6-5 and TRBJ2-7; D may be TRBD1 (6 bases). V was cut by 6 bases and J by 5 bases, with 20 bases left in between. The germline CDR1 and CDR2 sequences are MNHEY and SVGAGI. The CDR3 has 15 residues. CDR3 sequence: CASRSHYRVGDEQYF. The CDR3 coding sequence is TGTGCCAGCAGATCACACTACAGGGTTGGCGACGAGCAGTACTTC.

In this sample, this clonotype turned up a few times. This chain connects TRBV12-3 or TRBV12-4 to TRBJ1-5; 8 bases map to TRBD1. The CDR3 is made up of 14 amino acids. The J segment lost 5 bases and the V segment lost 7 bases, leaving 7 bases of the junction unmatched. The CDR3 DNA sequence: TGTGCCAGCACCCCGGACAGGGTTGATCAGCCCCAGCATTTT. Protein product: CASTPDRVDQPQHF.

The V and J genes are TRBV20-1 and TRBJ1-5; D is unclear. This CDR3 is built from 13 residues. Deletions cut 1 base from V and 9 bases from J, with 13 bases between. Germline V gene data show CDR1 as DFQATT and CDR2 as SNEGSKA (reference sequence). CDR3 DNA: TGCAGTGCTAGAGTGCCGGCCGGAGGGCCCCAGCATTTT. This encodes CSARVPAGGPQHF.

CDR3 region: CASSLALAGGPTDTQYF. The CDR3 DNA reads TGCGCCAGCAGCTTGGCCCTAGCGGGAGGGCCTACAGATACGCAGTATTTT. This chain connects TRBV5-1 to TRBJ2-3; TRBD2 aligns across 12 bases. The V segment lost 0 bases and the J segment 3 bases; nucleotides outside the gene matches: 5. CDR1 is SGHRS and CDR2 is YFSETQ in the germline V gene. This CDR3 contains 17 residues.

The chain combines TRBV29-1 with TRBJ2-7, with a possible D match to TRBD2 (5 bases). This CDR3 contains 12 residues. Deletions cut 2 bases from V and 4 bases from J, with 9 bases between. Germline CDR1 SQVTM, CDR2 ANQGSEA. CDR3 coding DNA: TGCAGCGTTGAACTAGCCCCGTACGAGCAGTACTTC. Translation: CSVELAPYEQYF.

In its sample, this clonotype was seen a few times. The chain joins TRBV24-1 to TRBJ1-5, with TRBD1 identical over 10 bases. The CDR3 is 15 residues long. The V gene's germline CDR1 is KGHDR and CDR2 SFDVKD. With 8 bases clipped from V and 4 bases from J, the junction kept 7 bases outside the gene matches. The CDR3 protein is CATNTRGQGNQPQHF. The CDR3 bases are TGTGCCACCAATACCCGGGGACAGGGGAATCAGCCCCAGCATTTT.

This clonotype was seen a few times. CDR3 region: CSVAPGAGGRWTQYF. CDR3 nucleotides: TGCAGTGTCGCCCCCGGCGCGGGGGGCCGGTGGACCCAGTACTTC. V gene TRBV20-1 combines with J gene TRBJ2-5; TRBD2 matches at 8 bases. Germline V lookup: CDR1 DFQATT, CDR2 SNEGSKA (reference sequence). V was clipped by 7 bases and J by 7 bases; unmatched bases: 17. CDR3 length equals 15 residues.

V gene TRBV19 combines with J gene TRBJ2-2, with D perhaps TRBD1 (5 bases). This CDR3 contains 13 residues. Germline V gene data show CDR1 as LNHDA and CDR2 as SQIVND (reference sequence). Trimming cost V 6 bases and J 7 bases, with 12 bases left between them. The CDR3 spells CASRWGGGGELFF. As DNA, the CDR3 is TGTGCCAGTAGATGGGGCGGCGGCGGGGAGCTGTTTTTT.

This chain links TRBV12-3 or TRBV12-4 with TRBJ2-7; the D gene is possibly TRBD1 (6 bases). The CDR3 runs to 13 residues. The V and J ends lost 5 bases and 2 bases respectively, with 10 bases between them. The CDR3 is CASSPRQAYEQYF. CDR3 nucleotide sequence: TGTGCCAGCAGTCCACGACAGGCCTACGAGCAGTACTTC.

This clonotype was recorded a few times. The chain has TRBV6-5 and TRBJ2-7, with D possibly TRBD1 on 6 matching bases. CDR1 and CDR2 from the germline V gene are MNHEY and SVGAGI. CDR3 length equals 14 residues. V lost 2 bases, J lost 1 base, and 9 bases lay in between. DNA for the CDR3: TGTGCCAGCAGTTACAGCAGGGGATCCTACGAGCAGTACTTC. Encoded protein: CASSYSRGSYEQYF.

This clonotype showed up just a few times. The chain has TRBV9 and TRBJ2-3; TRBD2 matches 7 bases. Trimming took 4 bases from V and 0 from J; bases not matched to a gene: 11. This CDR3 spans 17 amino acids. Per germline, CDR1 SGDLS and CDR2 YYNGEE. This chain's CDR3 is CASSSPGGGRSTDTQYF. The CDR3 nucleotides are TGTGCCAGCAGCTCCCCGGGAGGCGGGAGAAGCACAGATACGCAGTATTTT.

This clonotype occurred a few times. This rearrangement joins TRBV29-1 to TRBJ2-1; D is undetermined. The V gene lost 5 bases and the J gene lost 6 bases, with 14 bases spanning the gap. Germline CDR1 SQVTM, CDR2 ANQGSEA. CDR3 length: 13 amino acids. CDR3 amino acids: CSVSARLLNEQFF. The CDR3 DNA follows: TGCAGCGTTTCAGCGAGACTCCTCAATGAGCAGTTCTTC.

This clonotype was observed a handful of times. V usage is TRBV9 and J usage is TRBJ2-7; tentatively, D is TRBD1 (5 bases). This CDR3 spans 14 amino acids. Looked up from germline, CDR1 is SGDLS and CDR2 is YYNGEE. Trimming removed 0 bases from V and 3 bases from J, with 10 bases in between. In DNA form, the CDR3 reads TGTGCCAGCAGCGTAGCTCCAGGGAACTACGAGCAGTACTTC. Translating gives CASSVAPGNYEQYF.

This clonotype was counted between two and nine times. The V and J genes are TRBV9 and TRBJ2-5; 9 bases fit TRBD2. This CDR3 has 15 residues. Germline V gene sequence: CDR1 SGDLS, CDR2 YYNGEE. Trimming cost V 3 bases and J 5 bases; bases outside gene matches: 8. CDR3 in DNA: TGTGCCAGCAGCGCGGGGACTAGCTTCGGTGAGACCCAGTACTTC. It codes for CASSAGTSFGETQYF. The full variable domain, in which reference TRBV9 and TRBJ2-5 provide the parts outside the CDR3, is DSGVTQTPKHLITATGQRVTLRCSPRSGDLSVYWYQQSLDQGLQFLIQYYNGEERAKGNILERFSAQQFPDLHSELNLSSLELGDSALYFCASSAGTSFGETQYFGPGTRLLVL.

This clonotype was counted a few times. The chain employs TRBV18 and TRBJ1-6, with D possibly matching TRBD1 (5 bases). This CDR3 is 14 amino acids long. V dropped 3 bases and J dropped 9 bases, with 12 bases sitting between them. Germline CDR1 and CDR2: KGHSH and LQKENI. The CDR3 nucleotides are TGTGCCAGCTCACCGGGGGACCCTGGTTCACCCCTCCACTTT. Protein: CASSPGDPGSPLHF.

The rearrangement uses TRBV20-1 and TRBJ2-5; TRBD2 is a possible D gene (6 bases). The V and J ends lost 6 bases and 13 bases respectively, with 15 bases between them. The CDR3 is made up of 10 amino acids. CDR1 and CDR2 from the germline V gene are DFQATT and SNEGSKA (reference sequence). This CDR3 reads CSARRDSRYF. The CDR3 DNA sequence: TGCAGTGCGCGAAGGGACTCCCGGTACTTC.

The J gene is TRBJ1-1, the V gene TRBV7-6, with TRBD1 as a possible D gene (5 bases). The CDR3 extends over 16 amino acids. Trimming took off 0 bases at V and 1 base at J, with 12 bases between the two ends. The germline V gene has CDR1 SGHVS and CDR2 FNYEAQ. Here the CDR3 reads CASSLATVAGNTEAFF. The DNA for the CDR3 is TGTGCCAGCAGCTTAGCGACAGTAGCGGGGAACACTGAAGCTTTCTTT.

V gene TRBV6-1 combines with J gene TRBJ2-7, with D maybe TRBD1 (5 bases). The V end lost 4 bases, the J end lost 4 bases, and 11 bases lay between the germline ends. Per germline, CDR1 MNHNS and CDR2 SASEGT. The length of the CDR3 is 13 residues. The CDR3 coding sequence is TGTGCCAGCAGTGCACGACAGCCGTACGAGCAGTACTTC. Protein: CASSARQPYEQYF.

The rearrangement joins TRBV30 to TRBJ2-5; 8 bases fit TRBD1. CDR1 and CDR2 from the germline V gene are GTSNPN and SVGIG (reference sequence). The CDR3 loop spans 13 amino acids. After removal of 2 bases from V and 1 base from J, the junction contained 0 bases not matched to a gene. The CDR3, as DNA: TGTGCCTGGAGTCAGGGGGCCCAAGAGACCCAGTACTTC. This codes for CAWSQGAQETQYF.

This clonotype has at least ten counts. CDR3 DNA: TGTGCCAGCAGCTATTTGACAGGGACATCCTACGAGCAGTACTTC. It specifies CASSYLTGTSYEQYF. The chain is built from TRBV7-8 and TRBJ2-7, with 7 bases fitting TRBD1. CDR1 is SGHVS, CDR2 FQNEAQ, per germline. The CDR3 spans 15 residues. Trimming took 4 bases from V and 1 from J; bases not matched to a gene: 7. The full variable domain, in which reference TRBV7-8 and TRBJ2-7 provide the parts outside the CDR3, is GAGVSQSPRYKVAKRGQDVALRCDPISGHVSLFWYQQALGQGPEFLTYFQNEAQLDKSGLPSDRFFAERPEGSVSTLKIQRTQQEDSAVYLCASSYLTGTSYEQYFGPGTRLTVT.

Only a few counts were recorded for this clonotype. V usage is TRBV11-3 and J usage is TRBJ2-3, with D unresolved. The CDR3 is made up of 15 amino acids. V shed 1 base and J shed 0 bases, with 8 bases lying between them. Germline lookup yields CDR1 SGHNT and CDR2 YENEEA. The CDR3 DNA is TGTGCCAGCAGCTTAGGGCGATTCAGCACAGATACGCAGTATTTT. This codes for CASSLGRFSTDTQYF. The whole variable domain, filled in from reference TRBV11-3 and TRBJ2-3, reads EAGVVQSPRYKIIEKKQPVAFWCNPISGHNTLYWYLQNLGQGPELLIRYENEEAVDDSQLPKDRFSAERLKGVDSTLKIQPAELGDSAVYLCASSLGRFSTDTQYFGPGTRLTVL.

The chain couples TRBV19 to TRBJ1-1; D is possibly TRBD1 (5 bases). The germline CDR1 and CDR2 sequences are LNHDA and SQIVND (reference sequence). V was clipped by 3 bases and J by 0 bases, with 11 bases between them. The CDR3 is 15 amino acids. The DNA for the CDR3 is TGTGCCAGTAGTATTGGGGCAGGCCTGAACACTGAAGCTTTCTTT. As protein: CASSIGAGLNTEAFF.

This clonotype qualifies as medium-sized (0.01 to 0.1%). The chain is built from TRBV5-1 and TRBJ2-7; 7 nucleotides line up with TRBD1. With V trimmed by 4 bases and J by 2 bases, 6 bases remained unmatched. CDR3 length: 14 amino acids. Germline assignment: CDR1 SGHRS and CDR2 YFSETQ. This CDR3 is CASSPTGPTYEQYF. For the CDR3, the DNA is TGCGCCAGCAGCCCGACAGGGCCCACCTACGAGCAGTACTTC. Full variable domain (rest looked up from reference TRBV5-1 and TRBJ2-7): KAGVTQTPRYLIKTRGQQVTLSCSPISGHRSVSWYQQTPGQGLQFLFEYFSETQRNKGNFPGRFSGRQFSNSRSEMNVSTLELGDSALYLCASSPTGPTYEQYFGPGTRLTVT.

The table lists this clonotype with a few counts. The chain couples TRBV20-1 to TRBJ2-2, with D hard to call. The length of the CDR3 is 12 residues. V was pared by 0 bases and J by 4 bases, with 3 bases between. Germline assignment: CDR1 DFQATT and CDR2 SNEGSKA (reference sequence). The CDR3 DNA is TGCAGTGCTAGAGACCTCACCGGGGAGCTGTTTTTT. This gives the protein CSARDLTGELFF.